The rows below give T cell receptor beta chains drawn from one sample of a study of cytomegalovirus exposure and HLA in healthy donors. Data came from immunoSEQ multiplex PCR; TCRdb stores just in-frame clones and leaves some out. This sample contains about 150,000 clones. The sample consisted of PBMCs. These receptors were obtained from a woman aged 50 to 60 in good health and CMV-seronegative. Each CDR3 is given with its conserved first and last residue. A D gene is named only where the DNA matches it firmly.

d_call	v_call	j_call	cdr3_nt	cdr3_aa
-	TRBV7-3	TRBJ1-2	TGTGCCAGCAGCCCGGGGGGCTATGGCTACACCTTC	CASSPGGYGYTF
-	TRBV19	TRBJ2-1	TGTGCCAGTAAGCCTAGAGAGAATGAGCAGTTCTTC	CASKPRENEQFF
-	TRBV7-7	TRBJ2-1	TGTGCCAGCAGCTTAGCCGGGAAGGGCAATGAGCAGTTCTTC	CASSLAGKGNEQFF
-	TRBV28	TRBJ1-5	TGTGCCAGCAGTTTAGTACAGGGCAGCAATCAGCCCCAGCATTTT	CASSLVQGSNQPQHF
-	TRBV5-1	TRBJ1-4	TGCGCCAGCAGCTTGGCGGGAGGGGACGAAAAACTGTTTTTT	CASSLAGGDEKLFF
TRBD2	TRBV4-2	TRBJ2-5	TGTGCCAGCAGCCCGCTATTAGCGGGAGCCAGCCAAGAGACCCAGTACTTC	CASSPLLAGASQETQYF
TRBD2	TRBV14	TRBJ2-7	TGTGCCAGCAGCATGGCGGGGGGTTACGAGCAGTACTTC	CASSMAGGYEQYF
-	TRBV30	TRBJ1-3	TGTGCCTGGGACAGTGTCTCTGGAAACACCATATATTTT	CAWDSVSGNTIYF
TRBD2	TRBV5-4	TRBJ2-7	TGTGCCAGCAGCCCGAGACTAGCGGGGGTCTCGGGGGTCGAGCAGTACTTC	CASSPRLAGVSGVEQYF
TRBD1	TRBV19	TRBJ1-3	TGTGCCAGTGCCTCGGGACAGGGAAACACCATATATTTT	CASASGQGNTIYF
TRBD1	TRBV5-1	TRBJ2-5	TGCGCCAGCTTTTTGACAGGGGATGCGGAGACCCAGTACTTC	CASFLTGDAETQYF
-	TRBV5-6	TRBJ2-7	TGTGCCAGCAGCAGTACTAGGCCCAGCTCCTACGAGCAGTACTTC	CASSSTRPSSYEQYF
TRBD2	TRBV11-3	TRBJ2-7	TGTGCCAGCAGCTTGGGGGGGAACTACGAGCAGTACTTC	CASSLGGNYEQYF
TRBD2	TRBV5-8	TRBJ2-7	TGTGCCTTCCTAGCGGGGGGTCCGGCGGACGAGCAGTACTTC	CAFLAGGPADEQYF
-	TRBV9	TRBJ2-2	TGTGCCAGCAGCGTAGGTAGCGTCACCACCGGGGAGCTGTTTTTT	CASSVGSVTTGELFF
TRBD2	TRBV10-3	TRBJ2-2	TGTGCCGTCTTGGCTAGCGGGGAAAACACCGGGGAGCTGTTTTTT	CAVLASGENTGELFF
-	TRBV5-1	TRBJ2-2	TGCGCCAGCGGCTCCTGGCGGAGTACGAACACCGGGGAGCTGTTTTTT	CASGSWRSTNTGELFF
-	TRBV6-1	TRBJ1-6	TGTGCCAGCAGTGAAGCTGCGACAGACTATAATTCACCCCTCCACTTT	CASSEAATDYNSPLHF
TRBD1	TRBV19	TRBJ1-5	TGTGCCAGTAGTATCGGGACAGGGGAGGAGCCCCAGCATTTT	CASSIGTGEEPQHF
-	TRBV2	TRBJ1-1	TGTGCCAGCAGTGGAGAGGTAACTGAAGCTTTCTTT	CASSGEVTEAFF
-	TRBV6-5	TRBJ2-7	TGTGCCAGCAGTTACGCCGGTGAGGGTGCCCACGAGCAGTACTTC	CASSYAGEGAHEQYF
-	TRBV14	TRBJ2-3	TGTGCCAGCAGCCACCCCAATGCGAGGGGCACAGATACGCAGTATTTT	CASSHPNARGTDTQYF